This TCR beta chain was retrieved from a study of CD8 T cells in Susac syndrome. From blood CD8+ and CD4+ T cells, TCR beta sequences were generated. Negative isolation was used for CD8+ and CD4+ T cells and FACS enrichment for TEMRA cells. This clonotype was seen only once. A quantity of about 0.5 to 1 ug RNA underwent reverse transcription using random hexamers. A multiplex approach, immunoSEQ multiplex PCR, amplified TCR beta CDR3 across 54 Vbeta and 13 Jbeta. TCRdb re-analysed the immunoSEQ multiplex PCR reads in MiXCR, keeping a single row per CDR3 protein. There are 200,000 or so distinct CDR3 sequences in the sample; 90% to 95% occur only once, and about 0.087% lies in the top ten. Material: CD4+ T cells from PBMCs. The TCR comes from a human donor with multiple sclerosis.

The CDR3 loop is CASSRDSPNNEQFF. In DNA form, the CDR3 reads TGTGCCAGCAGCCGGGACAGCCCAAACAATGAGCAGTTCTTC. This chain uses TRBV3-1 with TRBJ2-1; 7 bases line up with TRBD1. There are 14 residues in the CDR3. CDR1 LGHDT and CDR2 YNNKEL come from the germline V gene (reference sequence). J gave up 5 bases and V 4 bases, and 5 bases lay outside the gene matches.